This TCR beta chain emerged from a study of T cell repertoires in cytomegalovirus infection. TCRdb re-called the reads through MiXCR, storing one row per CDR3 protein. The table lists 200,000 to 300,000 distinct CDR3 sequences, roughly 15% of them singletons. Study findings and constraints: HLA-C-restricted CMV-specific TCR beta clonotypes prevailed in the ex vivo response.

This CDR3 has 14 residues. V lost 4 bases, J lost 1 base, and 11 bases lay in between. Germline V lookup: CDR1 SGHRS, CDR2 YFSETQ. Details on this clonotype: The antigen remains unidentified.

V and J are TRBV5-1 and TRBJ1-1, with TRBD1 as a possible D gene (5 bases). Sequenced input: PBMCs. The receptor was isolated from a human donor in good health (CMV status not recorded). Some clones in this sample may be carry-over from other donors' samples. The CDR3 loop is CASSPGLGNTEAFF. CDR3 DNA sequence: TGCGCCAGCAGCCCGGGACTGGGGAACACTGAAGCTTTCTTT. The full variable domain, with the rest looked up from reference TRBV5-1 and TRBJ1-1, is KAGVTQTPRYLIKTRGQQVTLSCSPISGHRSVSWYQQTPGQGLQFLFEYFSETQRNKGNFPGRFSGRQFSNSRSEMNVSTLELGDSALYLCASSPGLGNTEAFFGQGTRLTVV.